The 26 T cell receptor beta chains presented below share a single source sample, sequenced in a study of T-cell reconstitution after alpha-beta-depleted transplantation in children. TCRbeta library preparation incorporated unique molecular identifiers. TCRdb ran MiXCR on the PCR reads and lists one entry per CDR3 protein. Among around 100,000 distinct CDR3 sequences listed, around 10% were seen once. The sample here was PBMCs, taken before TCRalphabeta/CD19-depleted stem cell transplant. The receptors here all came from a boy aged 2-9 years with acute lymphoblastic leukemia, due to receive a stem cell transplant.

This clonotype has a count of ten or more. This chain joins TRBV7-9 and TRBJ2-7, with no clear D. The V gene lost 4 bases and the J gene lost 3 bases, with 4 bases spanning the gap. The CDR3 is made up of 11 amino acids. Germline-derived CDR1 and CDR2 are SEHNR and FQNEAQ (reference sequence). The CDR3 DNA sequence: TGTGCCAGCAGCTCAGTCTACGAGCAGTACTTC. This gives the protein CASSSVYEQYF.

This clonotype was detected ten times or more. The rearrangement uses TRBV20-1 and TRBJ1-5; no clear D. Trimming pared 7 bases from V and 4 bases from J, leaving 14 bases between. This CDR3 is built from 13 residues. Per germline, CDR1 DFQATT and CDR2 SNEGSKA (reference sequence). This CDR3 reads CSVPSGSNQPQHF. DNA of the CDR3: TGCAGTGTCCCATCGGGGTCAAATCAGCCCCAGCATTTT.

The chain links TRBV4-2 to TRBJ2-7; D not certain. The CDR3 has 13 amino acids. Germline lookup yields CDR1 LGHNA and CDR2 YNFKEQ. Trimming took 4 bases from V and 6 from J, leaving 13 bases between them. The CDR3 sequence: CASSPGIHCEQYF. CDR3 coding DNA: TGTGCCAGCAGCCCGGGTATCCACTGCGAGCAGTACTTC.

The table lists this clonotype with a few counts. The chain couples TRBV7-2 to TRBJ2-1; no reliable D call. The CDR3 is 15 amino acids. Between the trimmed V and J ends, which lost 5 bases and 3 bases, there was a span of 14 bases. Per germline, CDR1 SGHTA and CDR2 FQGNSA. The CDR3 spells CASSQNLRYYNEQFF. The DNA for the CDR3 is TGTGCCAGCAGCCAAAACTTAAGATACTACAATGAGCAGTTCTTC.

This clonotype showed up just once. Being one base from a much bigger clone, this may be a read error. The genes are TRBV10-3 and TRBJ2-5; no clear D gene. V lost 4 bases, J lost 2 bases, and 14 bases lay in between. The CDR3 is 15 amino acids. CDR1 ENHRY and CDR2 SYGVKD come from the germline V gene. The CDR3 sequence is CAISVTAGTQETQYF. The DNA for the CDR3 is TGTGCCATCAGTGTGACGGCAGGCACACAAGAGACCCAGTACTTC.

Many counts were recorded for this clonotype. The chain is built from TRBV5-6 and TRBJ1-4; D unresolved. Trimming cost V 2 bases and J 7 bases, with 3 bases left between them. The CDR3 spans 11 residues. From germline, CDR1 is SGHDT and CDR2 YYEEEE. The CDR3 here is CASSLREKLFF. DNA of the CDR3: TGTGCCAGCAGCTTACGTGAAAAACTGTTTTTT.

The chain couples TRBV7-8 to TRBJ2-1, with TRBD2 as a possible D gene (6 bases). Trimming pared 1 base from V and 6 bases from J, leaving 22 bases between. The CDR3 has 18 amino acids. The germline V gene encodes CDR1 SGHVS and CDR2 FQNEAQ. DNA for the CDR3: TGTGCCAGCAGCTTAGTTAGGTCGCCCCGGACTAATTCCAATGAGCAGTTCTTC. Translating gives CASSLVRSPRTNSNEQFF.

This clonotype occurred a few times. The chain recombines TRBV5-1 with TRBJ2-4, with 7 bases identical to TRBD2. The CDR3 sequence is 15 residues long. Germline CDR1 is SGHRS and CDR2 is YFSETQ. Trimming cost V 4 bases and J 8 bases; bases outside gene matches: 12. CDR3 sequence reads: CASSPTGGLNDIQYF. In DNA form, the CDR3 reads TGCGCCAGCAGCCCTACCGGGGGGTTGAATGACATTCAGTACTTC.

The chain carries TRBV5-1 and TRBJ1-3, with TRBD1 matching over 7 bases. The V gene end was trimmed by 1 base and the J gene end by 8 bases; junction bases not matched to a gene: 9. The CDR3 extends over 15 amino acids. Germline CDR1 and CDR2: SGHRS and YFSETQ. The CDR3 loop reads CASSLSGQDAYTIYF. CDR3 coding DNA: TGCGCCAGCAGCTTGTCCGGACAGGATGCTTACACCATATATTTT.

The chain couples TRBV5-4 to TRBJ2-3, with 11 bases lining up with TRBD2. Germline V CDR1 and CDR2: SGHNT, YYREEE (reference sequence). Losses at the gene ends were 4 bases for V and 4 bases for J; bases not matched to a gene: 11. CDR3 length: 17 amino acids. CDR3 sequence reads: CASSGGLAETVSDTQYF. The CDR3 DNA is TGTGCCAGCAGCGGGGGACTAGCGGAAACGGTATCAGATACGCAGTATTTT.

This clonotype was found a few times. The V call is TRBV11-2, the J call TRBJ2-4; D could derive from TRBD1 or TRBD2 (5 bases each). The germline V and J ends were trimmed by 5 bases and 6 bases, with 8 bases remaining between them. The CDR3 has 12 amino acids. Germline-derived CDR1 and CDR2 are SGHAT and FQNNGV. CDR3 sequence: CASSRDLNIQYF. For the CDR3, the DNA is TGTGCCAGCAGCCGGGACCTAAACATTCAGTACTTC. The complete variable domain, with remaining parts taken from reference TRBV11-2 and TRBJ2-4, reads EAGVAQSPRYKIIEKRQSVAFWCNPISGHATLYWYQQILGQGPKLLIQFQNNGVVDDSQLPKDRFSAERLKGVDSTLKIQPAKLEDSAVYLCASSRDLNIQYFGAGTRLSVL.

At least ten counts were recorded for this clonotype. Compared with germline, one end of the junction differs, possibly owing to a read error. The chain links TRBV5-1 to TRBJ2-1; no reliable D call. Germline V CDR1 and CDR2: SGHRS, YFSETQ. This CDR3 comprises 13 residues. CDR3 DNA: TGTGCCAGCAGCCCCGACTCGTACAATGAGCAGTTCTTC. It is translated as CASSPDSYNEQFF.

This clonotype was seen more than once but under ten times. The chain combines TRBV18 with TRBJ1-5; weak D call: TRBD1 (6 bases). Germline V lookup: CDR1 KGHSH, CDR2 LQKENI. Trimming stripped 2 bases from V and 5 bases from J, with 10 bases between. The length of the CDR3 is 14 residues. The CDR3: CASSPKGGDQPQHF. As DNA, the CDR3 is TGTGCCAGCTCACCAAAAGGGGGAGATCAGCCCCAGCATTTT.

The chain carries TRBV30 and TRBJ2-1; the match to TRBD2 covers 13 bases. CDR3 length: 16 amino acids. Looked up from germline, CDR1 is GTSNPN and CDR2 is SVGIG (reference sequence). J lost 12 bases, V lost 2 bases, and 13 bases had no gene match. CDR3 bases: TGTGCCTGGAGTCAGGATACTAGCGGGAGGGGTTTAGGGCAGTTCTTC. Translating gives CAWSQDTSGRGLGQFF.

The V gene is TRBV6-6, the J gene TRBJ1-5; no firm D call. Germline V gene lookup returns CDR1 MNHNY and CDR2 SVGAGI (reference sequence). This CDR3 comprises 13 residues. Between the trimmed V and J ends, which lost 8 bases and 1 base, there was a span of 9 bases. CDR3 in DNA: TGTGCCAGCCGGGGAAAGAGCAATCAGCCCCAGCATTTT. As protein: CASRGKSNQPQHF.

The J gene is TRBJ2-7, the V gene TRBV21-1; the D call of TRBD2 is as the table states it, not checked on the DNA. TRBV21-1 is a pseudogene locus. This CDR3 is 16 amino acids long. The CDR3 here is CASSGRTSGLTYEQYF. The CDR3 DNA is TGTGCCAGCAGCGGGCGAACTAGCGGACTGACCTACGAGCAGTACTTC.

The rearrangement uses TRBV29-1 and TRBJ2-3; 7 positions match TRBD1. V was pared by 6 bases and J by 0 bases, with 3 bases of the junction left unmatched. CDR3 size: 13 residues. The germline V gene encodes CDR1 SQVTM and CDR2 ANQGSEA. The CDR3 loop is CSVEQGSTDTQYF. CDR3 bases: TGCAGCGTCGAACAGGGGAGCACAGATACGCAGTATTTT.

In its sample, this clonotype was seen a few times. CDR3 region: CASSEAPSAWYEQYF. The CDR3, as DNA: TGTGCCAGCAGTGAAGCCCCCTCCGCGTGGTACGAGCAGTACTTC. The gene calls are TRBV2 and TRBJ2-7, with D unclear. Trimming stripped 0 bases from V and 4 bases from J, with 13 bases between. The CDR3 totals 15 residues. CDR1 and CDR2 from the germline V gene are SNHLY and FYNNEI.

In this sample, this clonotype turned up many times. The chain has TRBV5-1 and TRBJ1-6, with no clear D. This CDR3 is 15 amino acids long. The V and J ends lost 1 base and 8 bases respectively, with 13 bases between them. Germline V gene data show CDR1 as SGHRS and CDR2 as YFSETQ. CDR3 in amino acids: CASSLSTRRDSPLHF. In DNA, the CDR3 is TGCGCCAGCAGCTTGTCCACCCGTCGTGATTCACCCCTCCACTTT. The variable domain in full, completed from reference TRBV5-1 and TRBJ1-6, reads KAGVTQTPRYLIKTRGQQVTLSCSPISGHRSVSWYQQTPGQGLQFLFEYFSETQRNKGNFPGRFSGRQFSNSRSEMNVSTLELGDSALYLCASSLSTRRDSPLHFGNGTRLTVT.

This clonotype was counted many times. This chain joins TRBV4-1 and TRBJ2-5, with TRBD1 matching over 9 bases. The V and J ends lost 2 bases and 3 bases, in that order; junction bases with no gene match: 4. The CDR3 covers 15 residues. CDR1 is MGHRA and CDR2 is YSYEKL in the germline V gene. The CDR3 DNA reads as TGCGCCAGCAGCCAAACCGGGACAGGGAAAGAGACCCAGTACTTC. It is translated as CASSQTGTGKETQYF.

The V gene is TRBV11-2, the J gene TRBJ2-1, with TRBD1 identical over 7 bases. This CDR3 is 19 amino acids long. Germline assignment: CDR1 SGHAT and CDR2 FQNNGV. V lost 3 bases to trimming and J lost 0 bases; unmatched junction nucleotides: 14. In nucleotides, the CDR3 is TGTGCCAGCAGCTTCGGTAGTTCTGGGACAGAACACTCCTACAATGAGCAGTTCTTC. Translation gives CASSFGSSGTEHSYNEQFF. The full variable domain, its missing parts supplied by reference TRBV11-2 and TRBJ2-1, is EAGVAQSPRYKIIEKRQSVAFWCNPISGHATLYWYQQILGQGPKLLIQFQNNGVVDDSQLPKDRFSAERLKGVDSTLKIQPAKLEDSAVYLCASSFGSSGTEHSYNEQFFGPGTRLTVL.

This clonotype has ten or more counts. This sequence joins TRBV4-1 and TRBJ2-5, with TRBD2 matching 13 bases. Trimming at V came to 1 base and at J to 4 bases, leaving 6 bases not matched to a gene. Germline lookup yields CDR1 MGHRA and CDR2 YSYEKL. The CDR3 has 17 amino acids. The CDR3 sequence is CASSQVTSGRARETQYF. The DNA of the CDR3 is TGCGCCAGCAGCCAAGTCACTAGCGGGAGGGCACGAGAGACCCAGTACTTC.

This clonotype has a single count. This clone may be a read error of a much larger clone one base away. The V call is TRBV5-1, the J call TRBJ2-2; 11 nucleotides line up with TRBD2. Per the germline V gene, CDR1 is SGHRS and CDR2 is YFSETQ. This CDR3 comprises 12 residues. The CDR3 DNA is TGCGCCGGCAGCCCGACTAGCGGGAAGTCCTGTTTT. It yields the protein CAGSPTSGKSCF. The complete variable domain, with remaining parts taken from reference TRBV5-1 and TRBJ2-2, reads KAGVTQTPRYLIKTRGQQVTLSCSPISGHRSVSWYQQTPGQGLQFLFEYFSETQRNKGNFPGRFSGRQFSNSRSEMNVSTLELGDSALYLCAGSPTSGKSCFGEGSRLTVL.

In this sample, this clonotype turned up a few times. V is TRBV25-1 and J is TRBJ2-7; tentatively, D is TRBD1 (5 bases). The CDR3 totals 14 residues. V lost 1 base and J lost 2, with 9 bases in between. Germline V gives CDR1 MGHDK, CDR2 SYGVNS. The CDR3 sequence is CASSESRGTYEQYF. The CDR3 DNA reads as TGTGCCAGCAGTGAATCTAGGGGTACCTACGAGCAGTACTTC.

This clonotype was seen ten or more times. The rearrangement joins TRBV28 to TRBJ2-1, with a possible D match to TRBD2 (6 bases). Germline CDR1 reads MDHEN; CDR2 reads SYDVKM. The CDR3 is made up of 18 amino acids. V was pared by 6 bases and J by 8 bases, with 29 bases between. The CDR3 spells CASSPFLLGGKVIDEQFF. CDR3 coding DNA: TGTGCCAGCAGCCCTTTTCTATTAGGCGGGAAAGTTATTGATGAGCAGTTCTTC.

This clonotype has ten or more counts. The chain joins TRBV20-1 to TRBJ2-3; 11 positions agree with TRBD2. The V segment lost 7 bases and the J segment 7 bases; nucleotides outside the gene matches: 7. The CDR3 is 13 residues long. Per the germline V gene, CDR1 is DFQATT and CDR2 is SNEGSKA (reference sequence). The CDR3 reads CSGTSGSKNTQYF. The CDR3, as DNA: TGCAGTGGAACTAGCGGGAGCAAGAATACGCAGTATTTT.